Shown below are 7 T cell receptor beta chains from a single sample sequenced in a study of shared clonotypes between healthy human individuals. Repertoires were generated with immunoSEQ multiplex PCR, while TCRdb's copy carries only in-frame clones and drops some. The table records roughly 1.5 million clones, around 98% of them present only once. The specimen was naive CD4+ T cells sorted from blood. Subset described: CD45RA+ positively selected. The receptor set was obtained from a man aged 25-45 years in good health.

To note about this clone: Within the sample, other DNA sequences also encode this same CDR3. V and J are TRBV7-9 and TRBJ1-1, with 10 bases lining up with TRBD1. Germline CDR1 reads SEHNR; CDR2 reads FQNEAQ (reference sequence). V lost 5 bases, J lost 3 bases, and 0 bases stayed unmatched. The CDR3 contains 13 residues. CDR3 sequence: CASSGQGDTEAFF. CDR3 DNA sequence: TGTGCCAGCAGCGGACAGGGGGACACTGAAGCTTTCTTT.

The gene calls are TRBV4-3 and TRBJ2-5; D possibly corresponds to TRBD2 (5 bases). The V gene's germline CDR1 is LGHNA and CDR2 YSLEER. Deletions cut 2 bases from V and 5 bases from J, with 15 bases between. The CDR3 sequence is 15 residues long. The CDR3, as DNA: TGCGCCAGCAGCCAATCCTTAGCGATTGGGGAGACCCAGTACTTC. Translation gives CASSQSLAIGETQYF.

The chain links TRBV12-5 to TRBJ2-1; a possible D gene is TRBD1 (5 bases). Germline values: CDR1 LGHNT, CDR2 FRNRAP. The CDR3 has 12 amino acids. V lost 5 bases to trimming and J lost 6 bases, with 8 bases between them. The CDR3 region is CASGLDSNEQFF. In nucleotides, the CDR3 is TGTGCTAGTGGTCTTGACAGCAATGAGCAGTTCTTC.

This rearrangement joins TRBV7-9 to TRBJ1-1; no clear D gene. There are 13 residues in the CDR3. Germline V lookup: CDR1 SEHNR, CDR2 FQNEAQ (reference sequence). V was trimmed by 0 bases and J by 12 bases, leaving 14 bases between them. In DNA form, the CDR3 reads TGTGCCAGCAGCTTAGCGCAAGGTTTATTTACTTTCTTT. Residues: CASSLAQGLFTFF.

The V and J genes are TRBV30 and TRBJ2-1; the D is unclear. The V and J ends lost 5 bases and 3 bases respectively, with 5 bases between them. Germline lookup yields CDR1 GTSNPN and CDR2 SVGIG (reference sequence). The CDR3 length is 11 residues. CDR3 nucleotide sequence: TGTGCCTGGGCGAACTACAATGAGCAGTTCTTC. It translates to CAWANYNEQFF.

As to this clone: The sample contains more than one DNA sequence encoding this CDR3. The V gene is TRBV9, the J gene TRBJ2-2; D ambiguous. The CDR3 length is 14 residues. The V gene lost 0 bases and the J gene lost 0 bases, with 3 bases spanning the gap. The germline CDR1 and CDR2 sequences are SGDLS and YYNGEE. CDR3 in amino acids: CASSVAPNTGELFF. CDR3 coding DNA: TGTGCCAGCAGCGTAGCCCCGAACACCGGGGAGCTGTTTTTT. Full variable domain (outside the CDR3, taken from reference TRBV9 and TRBJ2-2): DSGVTQTPKHLITATGQRVTLRCSPRSGDLSVYWYQQSLDQGLQFLIQYYNGEERAKGNILERFSAQQFPDLHSELNLSSLELGDSALYFCASSVAPNTGELFFGEGSRLTVL.

The J gene is TRBJ2-7, the V gene TRBV2; 8 bases agree with TRBD2. Germline values: CDR1 SNHLY, CDR2 FYNNEI. V trimming: 3 bases; J trimming: 1 base; junction bases outside the gene matches: 14. CDR3 length: 18 residues. The CDR3 here is CASSDWESSGSLSYEQYF. CDR3 DNA: TGTGCCAGCAGTGATTGGGAGTCTAGCGGGTCACTATCCTACGAGCAGTACTTC.